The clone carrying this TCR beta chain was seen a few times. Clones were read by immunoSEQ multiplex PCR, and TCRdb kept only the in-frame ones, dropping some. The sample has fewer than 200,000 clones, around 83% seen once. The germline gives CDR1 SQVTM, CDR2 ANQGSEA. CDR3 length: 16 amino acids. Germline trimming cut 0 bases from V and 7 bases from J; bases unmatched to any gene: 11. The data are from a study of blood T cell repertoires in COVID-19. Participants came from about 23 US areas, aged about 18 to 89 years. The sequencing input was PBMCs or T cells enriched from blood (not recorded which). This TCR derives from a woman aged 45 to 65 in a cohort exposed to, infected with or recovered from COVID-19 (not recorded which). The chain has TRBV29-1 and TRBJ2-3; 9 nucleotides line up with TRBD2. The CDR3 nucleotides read TGCAGCGTTGAAGATCCAGCGGGGGGATCTATTTATACGCAGTATTTT. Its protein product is CSVEDPAGGSIYTQYF.